This TCR beta chain came from a study of blood T cell repertoires in COVID-19. Across the whole study: The analysed material was cDNA or gDNA that came from T cells, B-cell-depleted T cells, or PBMCs.

Recruits, aged roughly 18 to 100 years, lived in 24 US areas. The table lists this clone with a count of one. Profiling relied on immunoSEQ multiplex PCR, and the TCRdb table lists in-frame clones only, not all of them. Of a few hundred thousand clones in the sample, 80% to 90% were seen once. The CDR3 length is 17 residues. V dropped 6 bases and J dropped 0; count of bases not matched to a gene: 5. Germline CDR1 reads MDHEN; CDR2 reads SYDVKM. The specimen sequenced was PBMCs or T cells enriched from blood (not recorded which). The chain combines TRBV28 with TRBJ1-6; 10 positions agree with TRBD1. The source of this sequence is a woman aged 35 to 49 with acute COVID-19. The CDR3, as DNA: TGTGCCAGCAGCTCGGGACAGGGGAGCTCCTATAATTCACCCCTCCACTTT. Its protein product is CASSSGQGSSYNSPLHF.